This T cell receptor (beta chain) came from a study of early T cells in non-severe SARS-CoV-2 infection. In the study overall: From unsorted whole blood, bulk RNA was sequenced, and the chains remained unpaired.

This clonotype was seen repeatedly, ten times or more. Its cognate antigen is unknown. General study points: Database matching using VDJdb favored anti-spike CD8 responses, with private and CD4 specificities left missing.

The length of the CDR3 is 14 residues. V gave up 5 bases and J gave up 7 bases, with 15 bases separating them. Researchers attached unique molecular identifiers to individual cDNA molecules. TCRdb redid the calling of the 5' RACE reads with MiXCR, one entry per CDR3 protein. The table shows tens of thousands of distinct CDR3 sequences, with 7.9% occurring only once. This chain joins TRBV12-3 or TRBV12-4 and TRBJ1-5, with D tentatively TRBD1 (5 bases). Source: whole blood, taken at baseline. This clonotype was obtained from an adult who was a healthcare worker with PCR-confirmed SARS-CoV-2 infection or an uninfected control (not recorded which). The CDR3 here is CASSPGSGEQPQHF. The DNA of the CDR3 is TGTGCCAGCAGTCCCGGATCGGGGGAACAGCCCCAGCATTTT.